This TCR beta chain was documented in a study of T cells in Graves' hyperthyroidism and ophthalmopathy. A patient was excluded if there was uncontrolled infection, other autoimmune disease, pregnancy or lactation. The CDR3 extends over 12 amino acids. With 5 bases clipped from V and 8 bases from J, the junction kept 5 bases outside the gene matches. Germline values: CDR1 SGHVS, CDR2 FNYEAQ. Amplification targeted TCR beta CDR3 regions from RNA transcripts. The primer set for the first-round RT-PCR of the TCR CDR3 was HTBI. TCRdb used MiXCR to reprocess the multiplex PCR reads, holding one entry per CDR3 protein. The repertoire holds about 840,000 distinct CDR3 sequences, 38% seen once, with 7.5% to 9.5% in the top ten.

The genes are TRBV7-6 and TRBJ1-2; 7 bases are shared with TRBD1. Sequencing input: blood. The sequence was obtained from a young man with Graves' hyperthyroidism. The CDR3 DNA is TGTGCCAGCAGCCCGAGGGGGCAGGGCTACACCTTC. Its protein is CASSPRGQGYTF.